These 22 T cell receptor beta chains were all obtained from the same sample, sequenced in a study of graft-versus-host responses after intestinal transplantation. Measured with immunoSEQ multiplex PCR; TCRdb has only the in-frame clones, and not every one. The sample yields around 25,000 clones, roughly 83% seen once. Source: PBMCs, taken around 28 days after intestinal transplant. Receptors originate from a human patient who received an intestinal transplant, so some T cells may come from the graft donor.

J is TRBJ1-4 and V is TRBV6-5, with D maybe TRBD1 (5 bases). V dropped 10 bases and J dropped 6 bases, with 15 bases sitting between them. The CDR3 sequence is 13 residues long. Per germline, CDR1 MNHEY and CDR2 SVGAGI. This CDR3 reads CATRQLKDEKLFF. The DNA of the CDR3 is TGTGCCACCCGACAGTTGAAGGATGAAAAACTGTTTTTT.

To note about this clone: Other DNA sequences in this sample translate to the same CDR3. The chain has TRBV7-6 and TRBJ2-6; D is perhaps TRBD2 (6 bases). Germline CDR1 reads SGHVS; CDR2 reads FNYEAQ. This CDR3 region has 17 residues. With 5 bases removed from V and 2 bases from J, the gap between germline ends came to 16 bases. This CDR3 reads CASSTRGGLTGANVLTF. The CDR3 DNA reads TGTGCCAGCAGCACCAGAGGAGGGTTGACTGGGGCCAACGTCCTGACTTTC.

This clone was detected a few times. J is TRBJ2-3 and V is TRBV14; D gene unclear. The V gene lost 4 bases and the J gene lost 0 bases, with 8 bases spanning the gap. Per germline, CDR1 SGHDN and CDR2 FVKESK. The CDR3 runs 14 residues. CDR3 residues: CASSPLTSTDTQYF. CDR3 DNA sequence: TGTGCCAGCAGCCCCTTAACGAGCACAGATACGCAGTATTTT.

The table lists this clone with a few counts. The V call is TRBV5-6, the J call TRBJ2-1; D remains ambiguous. The CDR3 runs to 13 residues. V gave up 4 bases and J gave up 8 bases, with 13 bases separating them. CDR1 is SGHDT, CDR2 YYEEEE, per germline. The CDR3 sequence: CASSAGSQDEQFF. The CDR3 region has the DNA TGTGCCAGCAGCGCTGGCAGCCAGGATGAGCAGTTCTTC.

In its sample, this clone was seen once. J is TRBJ2-3 and V is TRBV7-6; possibly TRBD2 for D (5 bases). CDR1 is SGHVS, CDR2 FNYEAQ, per germline. V lost 2 bases and J lost 5, with 17 bases in between. The CDR3 sequence is 16 residues long. The DNA for the CDR3 is TGTGCCAGCAGCTTATCCCCGGTGGCCCGGGAAGATACGCAGTATTTT. This gives the protein CASSLSPVAREDTQYF.

This chain joins TRBV15 and TRBJ1-1; TRBD1 might be the D (6 bases). Trimming took off 0 bases at V and 3 bases at J, with 11 bases between the two ends. Germline CDR1 is LNHNV and CDR2 is YYDKDF (reference sequence). This CDR3 comprises 15 residues. The CDR3 loop reads CATSRDRTEHTEAFF. The CDR3 coding sequence is TGTGCCACCAGCAGAGATCGGACAGAACACACTGAAGCTTTCTTT.

The rearrangement joins TRBV11-2 to TRBJ1-2; TRBD1 might be the D (6 bases). CDR1 SGHAT and CDR2 FQNNGV come from the germline V gene. The length of the CDR3 is 15 residues. V lost 5 bases to trimming and J lost 8 bases, with 21 bases between them. The CDR3 is CASSQPLQGSQGYTF. CDR3 nucleotides: TGTGCCAGCAGCCAACCCCTACAGGGATCTCAGGGCTACACCTTC.

Only a few counts were recorded for this clone. The rearrangement joins TRBV2 to TRBJ2-3; D is possibly TRBD2 (5 bases). The CDR3 spans 15 residues. Germline V gene lookup returns CDR1 SNHLY and CDR2 FYNNEI. Trimming removed 6 bases from V and 1 base from J, with 14 bases in between. The CDR3 DNA sequence: TGTGCCAGCAGGGGGAGTTTAGATGGCACAGATACGCAGTATTTT. This encodes CASRGSLDGTDTQYF.

In this sample, this clone turned up once. This chain connects TRBV28 to TRBJ2-7, with 10 bases matching TRBD2. Germline lookup yields CDR1 MDHEN and CDR2 SYDVKM. With V trimmed by 6 bases and J by 5 bases, 10 bases remained unmatched. CDR3 size: 15 residues. The CDR3 protein is CASSPGLAGDNEQYF. CDR3 DNA: TGTGCCAGCAGCCCCGGGCTAGCGGGAGACAACGAGCAGTACTTC.

The chain links TRBV9 to TRBJ2-3, with 10 bases identical to TRBD2. This CDR3 contains 15 residues. V lost 2 bases, J lost 7 bases, and 7 bases stayed unmatched. The germline V gene has CDR1 SGDLS and CDR2 YYNGEE. CDR3 region: CASSVLAGDKHTQYF. The DNA of the CDR3 is TGTGCCAGCAGCGTTCTAGCGGGGGACAAGCATACGCAGTATTTT.

V gene TRBV30 combines with J gene TRBJ1-2, with D perhaps TRBD1 (5 bases). The CDR3 is 12 residues long. Germline V gene sequence: CDR1 GTSNPN, CDR2 SVGIG (reference sequence). The V end lost 4 bases, the J end lost 4 bases, and 10 bases lay between the germline ends. The CDR3 region is CAWTPDSYGYTF. The CDR3 region has the DNA TGTGCCTGGACCCCTGACAGCTATGGCTACACCTTC. The full variable domain, in which reference TRBV30 and TRBJ1-2 provide the parts outside the CDR3, is SQTIHQWPATLVQPVGSPLSLECTVEGTSNPNLYWYRQAAGRGLQLLFYSVGIGQISSEVPQNLSASRPQDRQFILSSKKLLLSDSGFYLCAWTPDSYGYTFGSGTRLTVV.

This clone has just a few counts. The CDR3: CASSLQGGPYEQYF. The CDR3 DNA reads as TGTGCCAGCAGCCTTCAGGGGGGCCCCTACGAGCAGTACTTC. The rearrangement joins TRBV7-3 to TRBJ2-7, with TRBD1 as a possible D gene (7 bases). CDR3 length: 14 amino acids. The germline V gene encodes CDR1 SGHTA and CDR2 FQGTGA. Trimming took off 5 bases at V and 2 bases at J, with 13 bases between the two ends.

The chain has TRBV9 and TRBJ1-4; D not resolved. The CDR3 spans 14 residues. Trimming stripped 4 bases from V and 6 bases from J, with 13 bases between. Germline V gives CDR1 SGDLS, CDR2 YYNGEE. CDR3 in amino acids: CASSYPDTDEKLFF. Here the CDR3 DNA reads TGTGCCAGCAGCTACCCCGACACGGATGAAAAACTGTTTTTT.

This rearrangement joins TRBV2 to TRBJ2-2; TRBD2 aligns across 7 bases. Germline CDR1 and CDR2: SNHLY and FYNNEI. The V segment lost 3 bases and the J segment 2 bases; nucleotides outside the gene matches: 6. This CDR3 has 16 amino acids. The CDR3: CASSEVASGNTGELFF. The CDR3 bases are TGTGCCAGCAGTGAGGTCGCTAGCGGTAACACCGGGGAGCTGTTTTTT.

The V and J genes are TRBV7-9 and TRBJ2-3; tentatively, D is TRBD1 (6 bases). The CDR3 has 15 residues. Trimming shortened V by 1 base and J by 6 bases, and 14 bases separated the two germline ends. The germline V gene has CDR1 SEHNR and CDR2 FQNEAQ (reference sequence). The CDR3 reads CASSLGAGVSDTQYF. For the CDR3, the DNA is TGTGCCAGCAGCTTAGGGGCAGGGGTGTCCGATACGCAGTATTTT. The entire variable domain, with the rest obtained from reference TRBV7-9 and TRBJ2-3, is as follows: DTGVSQNPRHKITKRGQNVTFRCDPISEHNRLYWYRQTLGQGPEFLTYFQNEAQLEKSRLLSDRFSAERPKGSFSTLEIQRTEQGDSAMYLCASSLGAGVSDTQYFGPGTRLTVL.

This clone was recorded a few times. CDR3 DNA: TGTGCCAGCAGTTTAGTTCTGGACTCTTACAATGAGCAGTTCTTC. It translates to CASSLVLDSYNEQFF. The chain carries TRBV27 and TRBJ2-1; D possibly corresponds to TRBD2 (5 bases). V was trimmed by 2 bases and J by 4 bases, leaving 12 bases between them. The CDR3 has 15 residues. Germline loops: CDR1 MNHEY, CDR2 SMNVEV (reference sequence).

The rearrangement links TRBV16 to TRBJ2-7; D remains unclear. Trimming removed 0 bases from V and 2 bases from J, with 8 bases in between. The CDR3 sequence is 14 residues long. In germline, CDR1 is KGHSY, CDR2 FQNENV. The CDR3 sequence: CASSQSLATYEQYF. In nucleotides, the CDR3 is TGTGCCAGCAGCCAATCGTTAGCCACCTACGAGCAGTACTTC. Variable domain in full (rest from reference TRBV16 and TRBJ2-7): GEEVAQTPKHLVRGEGQKAKLYCAPIKGHSYVFWYQQVLKNEFKFLISFQNENVFDETGMPKERFSAKCLPNSPCSLEIQATKLEDSAVYFCASSQSLATYEQYFGPGTRLTVT.

The chain joins TRBV7-6 to TRBJ2-7; no clear D gene. Trimming took off 1 base at V and 2 bases at J, with 3 bases between the two ends. This CDR3 has 12 amino acids. CDR1 and CDR2 (germline): SGHVS, FNYEAQ. DNA of the CDR3: TGTGCCAGCAGCTTAGTGCCCTACGAGCAGTACTTC. This encodes CASSLVPYEQYF.

This chain connects TRBV11-2 to TRBJ2-7; TRBD1 might be the D (6 bases). This CDR3 region has 16 residues. Germline V gene data show CDR1 as SGHAT and CDR2 as FQNNGV. Trimming cost V 5 bases and J 4 bases, with 21 bases left between them. CDR3 sequence reads: CASSVTRQVTPYEQYF. The CDR3 bases are TGTGCCAGCAGCGTAACCCGACAGGTCACTCCATACGAGCAGTACTTC.

The chain uses TRBV6-1 and TRBJ1-1; TRBD1 aligns across 7 bases. The CDR3 totals 14 residues. V gave up 6 bases and J gave up 0 bases; unmatched junction bases: 4. Germline CDR1 MNHNS, CDR2 SASEGT. CDR3 residues: CASRKDRMNTEAFF. CDR3 nucleotides: TGTGCCAGCAGGAAGGACAGGATGAACACTGAAGCTTTCTTT.

The chain uses TRBV9 and TRBJ2-3; TRBD1 matches at 9 bases. Germline CDR1 and CDR2: SGDLS and YYNGEE. Germline trimming cut 0 bases from V and 6 bases from J; bases unmatched to any gene: 5. The CDR3 loop spans 15 amino acids. CDR3 nucleotides: TGTGCCAGCAGCGTAGAAGGGACAGGGCCCGATACGCAGTATTTT. Translated, it gives CASSVEGTGPDTQYF.

V is TRBV7-2 and J is TRBJ2-5, with D perhaps TRBD2 (6 bases). The closer fit of TRBJ2-7 to the DNA end suggests the J call may be wrong. Germline lookup yields CDR1 SGHTA and CDR2 FQGNSA. The CDR3 totals 15 residues. CDR3 protein: CASSPGTRSSYEQYF. In DNA, the CDR3 is TGTGCCAGCAGCCCCGGGACTCGAAGCTCCTACGAGCAGTACTTC.